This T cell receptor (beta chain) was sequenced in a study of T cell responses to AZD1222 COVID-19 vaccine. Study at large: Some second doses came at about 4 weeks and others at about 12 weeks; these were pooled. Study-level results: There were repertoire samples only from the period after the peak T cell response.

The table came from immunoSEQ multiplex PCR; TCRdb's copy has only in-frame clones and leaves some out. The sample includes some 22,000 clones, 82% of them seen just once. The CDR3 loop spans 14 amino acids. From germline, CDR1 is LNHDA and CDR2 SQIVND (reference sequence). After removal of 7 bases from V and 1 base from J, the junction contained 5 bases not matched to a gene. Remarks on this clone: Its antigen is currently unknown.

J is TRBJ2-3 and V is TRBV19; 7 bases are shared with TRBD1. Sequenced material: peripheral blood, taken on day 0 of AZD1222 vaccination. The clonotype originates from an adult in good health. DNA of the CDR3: TGTGCCAGTAATGAGGGGGCTGGCACAGATACGCAGTATTTT. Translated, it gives CASNEGAGTDTQYF.